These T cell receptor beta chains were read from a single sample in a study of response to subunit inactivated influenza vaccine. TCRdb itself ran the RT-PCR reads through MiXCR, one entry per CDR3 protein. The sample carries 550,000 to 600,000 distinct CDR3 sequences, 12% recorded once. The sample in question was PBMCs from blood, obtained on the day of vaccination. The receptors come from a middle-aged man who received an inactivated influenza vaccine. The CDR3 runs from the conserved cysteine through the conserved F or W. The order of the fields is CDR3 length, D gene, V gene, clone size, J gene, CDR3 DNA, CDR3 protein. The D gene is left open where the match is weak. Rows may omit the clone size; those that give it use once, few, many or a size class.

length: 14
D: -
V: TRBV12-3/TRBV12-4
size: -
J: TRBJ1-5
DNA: TGTGCCAGCAGTTCCAACCTTAGCAATCAGCCCCAGCATTTT
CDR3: CASSSNLSNQPQHF

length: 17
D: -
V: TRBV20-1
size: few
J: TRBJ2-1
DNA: TGCAGTGCTAGAGATAGGATGAAGACGAGCTCCTACAATGAGCAGTTCTTC
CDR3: CSARDRMKTSSYNEQFF

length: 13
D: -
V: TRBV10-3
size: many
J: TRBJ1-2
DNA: TGTGCCATCAGTGATAAGGTCGGCTATGGCTACACCTTC
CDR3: CAISDKVGYGYTF

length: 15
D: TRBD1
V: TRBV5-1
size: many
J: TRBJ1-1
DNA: TGCGCCAGCAGCGGCGGGACAGGGGGCGTAACTGAAGCTTTCTTT
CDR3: CASSGGTGGVTEAFF

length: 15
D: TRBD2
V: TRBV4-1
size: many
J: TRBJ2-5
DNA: TGCGCCAGCAGCCATCCAGCGGGGGTGAAAGAGACCCAGTACTTC
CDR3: CASSHPAGVKETQYF

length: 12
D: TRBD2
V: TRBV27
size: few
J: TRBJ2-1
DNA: TGTGCCAGCAGTTTATCGCGGGAGGGGCAGTTCTTC
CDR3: CASSLSREGQFF

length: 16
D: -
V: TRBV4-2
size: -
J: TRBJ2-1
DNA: TGTGCCAGCAGCCAAGATTTGAGGAGGGGGTACAATGAGCAGTTCTTC
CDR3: CASSQDLRRGYNEQFF

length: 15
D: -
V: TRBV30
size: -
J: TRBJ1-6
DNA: TGTGCCTGGAGTGTAAACGGAGTATATGATTCACCCCTCCACTTT
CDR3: CAWSVNGVYDSPLHF

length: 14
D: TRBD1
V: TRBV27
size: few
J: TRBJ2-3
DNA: TGTGCCAGCAGCTTCGACAGGGGAGGAGATACGCAGTATTTT
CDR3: CASSFDRGGDTQYF

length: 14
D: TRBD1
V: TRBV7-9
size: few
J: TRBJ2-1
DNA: TGTGCCAGCAGCTTACGGGACAGACTCCATGAGCAGTTCTTC
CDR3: CASSLRDRLHEQFF

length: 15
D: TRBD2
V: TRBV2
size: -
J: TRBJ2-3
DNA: TGTGCCAGCAGGGGGGACTACTTAATAGACCCCACGCAGTATTTT
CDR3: CASRGDYLIDPTQYF

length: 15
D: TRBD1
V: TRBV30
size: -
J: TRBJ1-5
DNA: TGTGCCTGGAGCGCCGGGACAGGGGGACGACAGCCCCAGCATTTT
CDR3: CAWSAGTGGRQPQHF

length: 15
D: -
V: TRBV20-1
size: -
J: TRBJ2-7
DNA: TGCAGTGCTAACTCCCCTCGGGGGTCTTCCTACGAGCAGTACTTC
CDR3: CSANSPRGSSYEQYF

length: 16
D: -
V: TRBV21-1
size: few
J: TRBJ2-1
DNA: TGTGCCAGCAGCATCCACGGGACAGGAGACTCCTACGGGCAGTTCTTC
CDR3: CASSIHGTGDSYGQFF

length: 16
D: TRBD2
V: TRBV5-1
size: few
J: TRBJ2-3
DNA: TGCGCCAGCAGCTCCTTACGGACTAGCGGGGCAGATACGCAGTATTTT
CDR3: CASSSLRTSGADTQYF

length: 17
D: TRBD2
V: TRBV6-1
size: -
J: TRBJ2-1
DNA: TGTGGCAGCAGTAGGGGACTAGCGGGAGGGCTCTACAATGAGCAGTTCTTC
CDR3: CGSSRGLAGGLYNEQFF

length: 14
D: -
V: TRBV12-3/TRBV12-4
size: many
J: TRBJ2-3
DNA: TGTGCCAGCAGTTTAGTGTTAGGGACAGATACGCAGTATTTT
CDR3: CASSLVLGTDTQYF

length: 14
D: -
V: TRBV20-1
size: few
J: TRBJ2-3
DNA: TGCAGTGCTACCCCGGTATCAAAGAGAGATACGCAGTATTTT
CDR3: CSATPVSKRDTQYF

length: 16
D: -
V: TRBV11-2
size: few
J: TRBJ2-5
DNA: TGTGCCAGCAGCCCATCCGTTACTCCGGCCCAGCAGACCCAGTACTTC
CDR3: CASSPSVTPAQQTQYF

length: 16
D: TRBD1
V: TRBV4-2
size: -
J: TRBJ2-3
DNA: TGTGCCAGCAGCCAAGTGTGGGGACAGGGAGCAGATACGCAGTATTTT
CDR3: CASSQVWGQGADTQYF

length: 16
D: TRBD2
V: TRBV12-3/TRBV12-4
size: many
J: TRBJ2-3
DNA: TGTGCCAGCAGTTTAGCGGCGGGGGGGCTCACAGATACGCAGTATTTT
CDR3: CASSLAAGGLTDTQYF

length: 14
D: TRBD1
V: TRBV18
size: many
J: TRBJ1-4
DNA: TGTGCCAGCACGGTACAGGGGACCAATGAAAAACTGTTTTTT
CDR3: CASTVQGTNEKLFF

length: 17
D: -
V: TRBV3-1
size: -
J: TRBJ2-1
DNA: TGTGCCAGCAGCCAGATCCTCATAGCAGCTTTTTACAATGAGCAGTTCTTC
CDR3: CASSQILIAAFYNEQFF

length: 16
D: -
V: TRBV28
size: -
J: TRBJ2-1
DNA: TGTGCCAGCAGTTTAGTGGCAGGGAGCTCCTACAATGAGCAGTTCTTC
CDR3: CASSLVAGSSYNEQFF

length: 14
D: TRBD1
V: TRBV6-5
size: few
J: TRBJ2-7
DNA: TGTGCCAGCAGTTACGGGACAGGGAGAGACGAGCAGTACTTC
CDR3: CASSYGTGRDEQYF

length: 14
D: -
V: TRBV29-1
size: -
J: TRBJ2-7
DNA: TGCAGCGCGGGAGCAGGGGACTCGCCAGGCGAGCAGTACTTC
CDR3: CSAGAGDSPGEQYF

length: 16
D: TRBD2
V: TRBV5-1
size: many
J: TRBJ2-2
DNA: TGCGCCAGCAGCTTGGAACTAGCGGGAGGAGGCGGGGAGCTGTTTTTT
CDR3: CASSLELAGGGGELFF

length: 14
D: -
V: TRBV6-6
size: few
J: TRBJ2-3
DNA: TGTGCCAGCAGTAGTAAAAGGGGGACAGATACGCAGTATTTT
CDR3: CASSSKRGTDTQYF

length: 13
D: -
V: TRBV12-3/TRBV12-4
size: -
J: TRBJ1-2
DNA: TGTGCCAGCAGTCCCTCGGGACAAGGGGGCTACACCTTC
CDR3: CASSPSGQGGYTF

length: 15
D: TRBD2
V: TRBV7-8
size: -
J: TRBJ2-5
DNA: TGTGCCAGCAGCCCCCGGGCTAGCGGACAAGAGACCCAGTACTTC
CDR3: CASSPRASGQETQYF

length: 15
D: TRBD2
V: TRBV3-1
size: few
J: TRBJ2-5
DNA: TGTGCCAGCAGCCAAGCTAGCGGGGCCCAAGAGACCCAGTACTTC
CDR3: CASSQASGAQETQYF

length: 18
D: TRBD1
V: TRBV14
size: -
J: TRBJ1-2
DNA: TGTGCCAGCAGCCAAGATTTCTTTCGGGGACAGGGCACCTATGGCTACACCTTC
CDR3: CASSQDFFRGQGTYGYTF

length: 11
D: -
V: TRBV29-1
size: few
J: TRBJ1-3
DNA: TGCAGCGTTGTGAGCGGAAACACCATATATTTT
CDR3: CSVVSGNTIYF

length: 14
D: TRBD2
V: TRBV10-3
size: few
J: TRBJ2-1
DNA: TGTGCCAATAGAGCGGGAGGCGGGGACAATGAGCAGTTCTTC
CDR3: CANRAGGGDNEQFF

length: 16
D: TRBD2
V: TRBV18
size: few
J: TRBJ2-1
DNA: TGTGCCAGCTCACCGCGCGGGGGGATCTCCTACAATGAGCAGTTCTTC
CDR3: CASSPRGGISYNEQFF

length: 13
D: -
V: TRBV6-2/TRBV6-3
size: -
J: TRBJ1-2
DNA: TGTGCCAGCAGTAAACAGAGTAACTATGGCTACACCTTC
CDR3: CASSKQSNYGYTF

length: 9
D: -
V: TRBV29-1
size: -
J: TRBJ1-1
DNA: TGCAGCGTTGACCAGGGGACTTTCTTT
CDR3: CSVDQGTFF

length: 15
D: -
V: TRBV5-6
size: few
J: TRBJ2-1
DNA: TGTGCCAGCAGCTGGGACGGCTTCTCCTACAATGAGCAGTTCTTC
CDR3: CASSWDGFSYNEQFF

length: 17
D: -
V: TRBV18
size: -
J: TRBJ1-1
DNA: TGTGCCAGCTCACCAAGTGGGGGGCTTTGGAGCGACACTGAAGCTTTCTTT
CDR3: CASSPSGGLWSDTEAFF

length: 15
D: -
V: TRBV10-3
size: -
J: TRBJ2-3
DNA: TGTGCCATCAGTGAGAAGGGTACAAGCACAGATACGCAGTATTTT
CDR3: CAISEKGTSTDTQYF

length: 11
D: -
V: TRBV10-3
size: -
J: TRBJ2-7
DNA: TGTGCCATCAGCCACACGTACGAGCAGTACTTC
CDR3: CAISHTYEQYF

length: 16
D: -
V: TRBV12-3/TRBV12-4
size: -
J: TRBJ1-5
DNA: TGTGCCAGCAGTTTTGGGCAGGGACTTAGCAATCAGCCCCAGCATTTT
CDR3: CASSFGQGLSNQPQHF

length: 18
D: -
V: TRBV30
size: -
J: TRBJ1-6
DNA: TGTGCCTGGAGTAGGGGAGTCAGGGGTATCTCCTATAATTCACCCCTCCACTTT
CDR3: CAWSRGVRGISYNSPLHF

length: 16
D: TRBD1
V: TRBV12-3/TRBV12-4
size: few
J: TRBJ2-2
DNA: TGTGCCAGCAGTTTAAAGCGGACAGGGAGAGTCGGGGAGCTGTTTTTT
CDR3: CASSLKRTGRVGELFF

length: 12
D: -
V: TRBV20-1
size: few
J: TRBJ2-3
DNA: TGCAGTGCTAAAAGGGGCACAGATACGCAGTATTTT
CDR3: CSAKRGTDTQYF

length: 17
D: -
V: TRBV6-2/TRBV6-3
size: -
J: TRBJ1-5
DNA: TGTGCCAGCAGTCAAAGTTGGGACGGTCCGCTTAATCAGCCCCAGCATTTT
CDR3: CASSQSWDGPLNQPQHF

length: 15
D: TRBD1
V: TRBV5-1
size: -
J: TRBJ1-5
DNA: TGCGCCAGCAGCTGGGGGGACAGGGCCAATCAGCCCCAGCATTTT
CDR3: CASSWGDRANQPQHF

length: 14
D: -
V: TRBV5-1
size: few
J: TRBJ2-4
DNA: TGCGCCAGCAGCGGGGACGTGGGCGAAGGCATTCAGTACTTC
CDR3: CASSGDVGEGIQYF

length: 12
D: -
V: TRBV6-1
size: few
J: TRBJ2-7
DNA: TGTGCCAGCGGGGGTGAATCCTACGAGCAGTACTTC
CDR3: CASGGESYEQYF

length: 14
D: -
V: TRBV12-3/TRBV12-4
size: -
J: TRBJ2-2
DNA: TGTGCCAGCAGTTGGGACCGTTACACCGGGGAGCTGTTTTTT
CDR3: CASSWDRYTGELFF

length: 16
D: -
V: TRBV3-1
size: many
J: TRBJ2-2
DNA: TGTGCCAGCAGCCAGACACCTGGGGGACACACCGGGGAGCTGTTTTTT
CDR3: CASSQTPGGHTGELFF